This is a list of T cell receptor beta chains from one sample in a study of shared clonotypes between healthy human individuals. Sequenced by immunoSEQ multiplex PCR; TCRdb stores in-frame clones only, minus some. The sample has approximately 840,000 clones, approximately 96% seen once. The sample comprised naive CD8+ T cells sorted from blood. Every receptor here comes from a man aged 25-45 years in good health. Both conserved end residues are part of each CDR3. Fields, in order: V gene, J gene, CDR3 protein.

>TRBV19|TRBJ2-7
CASSGGQGAYEQYF
>TRBV27|TRBJ2-7
CATGLAGAYEQYF
>TRBV5-6|TRBJ1-2
CASSFLRTQYGYTF
>TRBV5-6|TRBJ2-1
CASSPQGASGFYNEQFF
>TRBV29-1|TRBJ2-2
CSVVGANTGELFF
>TRBV7-8|TRBJ1-1
CASSSDRVGWTEAFF
>TRBV2|TRBJ2-7
CASSLGQGYEQYF
>TRBV13|TRBJ1-2
CASSSVRTGEGYTF
>TRBV27|TRBJ2-3
CASSLPQDGTSGIAYTQYF
>TRBV6-5|TRBJ1-1
CASSQTPGDLKAFF
>TRBV6-1|TRBJ2-7
CASSEFRGASYEQYF
>TRBV7-3|TRBJ2-1
CASSLIPTNNEQFF
>TRBV9|TRBJ2-1
CASSTDRGDTFF
>TRBV28|TRBJ2-1
CASSLTTSGSSNEQFF
>TRBV19|TRBJ2-7
CASSIPGNSYEQYF
>TRBV27|TRBJ1-1
CASSSGPYTEAFF
>TRBV14|TRBJ1-1
CASSPWGYSEAFF
>TRBV7-9|TRBJ2-6
CASSLLVSGANVLTF
>TRBV27|TRBJ1-1
CASSLEQTGNTEAFF
>TRBV29-1|TRBJ2-1
CSVTGLAGGASSYNEQFF
>TRBV7-9|TRBJ2-3
CASSWGPADTQYF
>TRBV5-1|TRBJ1-5
CASSLIQGESNQPQHF
>TRBV7-6|TRBJ2-7
CASGLAGEREQYF